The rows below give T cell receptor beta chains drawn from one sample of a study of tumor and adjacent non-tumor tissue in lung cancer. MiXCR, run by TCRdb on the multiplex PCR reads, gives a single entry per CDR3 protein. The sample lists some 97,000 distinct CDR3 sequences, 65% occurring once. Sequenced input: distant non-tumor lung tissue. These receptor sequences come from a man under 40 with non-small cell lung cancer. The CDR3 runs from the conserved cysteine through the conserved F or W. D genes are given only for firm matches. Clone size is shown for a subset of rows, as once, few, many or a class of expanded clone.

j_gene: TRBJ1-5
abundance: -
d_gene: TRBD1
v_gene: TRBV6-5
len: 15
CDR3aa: CASSFGTGGNKPQHF
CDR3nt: TGTGCCAGCAGTTTCGGGACAGGGGGCAATAAGCCCCAACATTTT

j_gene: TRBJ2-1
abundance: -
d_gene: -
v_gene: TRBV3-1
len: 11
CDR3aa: CASSNGYEQFF
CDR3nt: TGTGCCAGCAGCAACGGCTATGAGCAGTTCTTC

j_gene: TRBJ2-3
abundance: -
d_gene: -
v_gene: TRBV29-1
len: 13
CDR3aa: CSVSGRGTDTQYF
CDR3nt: TGCAGCGTCTCCGGGCGGGGAACAGATACGCAGTATTTT

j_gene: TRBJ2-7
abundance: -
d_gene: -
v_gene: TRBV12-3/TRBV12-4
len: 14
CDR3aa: CASSPREGLNEQYF
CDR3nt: TGTGCCAGCAGTCCACGAGAGGGATTGAACGAGCAGTACTTC

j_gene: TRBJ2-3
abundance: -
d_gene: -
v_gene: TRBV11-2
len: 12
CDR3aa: CVSSQSTGTQCF
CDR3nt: TGTGTCAGCAGCCAAAGCACAGGTACGCAGTGTTTT

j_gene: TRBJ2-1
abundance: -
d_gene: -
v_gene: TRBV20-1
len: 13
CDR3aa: CSVPGSTYIEQFF
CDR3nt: TGCAGTGTCCCAGGGTCAACCTACATTGAGCAGTTCTTC

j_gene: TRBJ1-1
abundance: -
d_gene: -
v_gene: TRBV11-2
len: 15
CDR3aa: CASSLAADMNIEAFF
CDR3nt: TGTGCCAGCAGCTTGGCGGCAGACATGAACATTGAAGCTTTCTTT

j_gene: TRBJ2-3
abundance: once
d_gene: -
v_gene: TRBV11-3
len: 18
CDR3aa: CASSLRRDPAGSTDTQYF
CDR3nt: TGTGCCAGCAGTTTACGCCGAGACCCGGCCGGGAGCACAGATACGCAGTATTTT

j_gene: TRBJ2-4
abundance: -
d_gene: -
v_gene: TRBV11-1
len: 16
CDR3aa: CDSTHSGRATKNIQYF
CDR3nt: TGTGACAGCACCCATTCAGGCAGGGCGACCAAAAATATTCAGTACTTC

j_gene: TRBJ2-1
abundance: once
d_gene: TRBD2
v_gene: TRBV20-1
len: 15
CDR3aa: CSALTETSILHEQFF
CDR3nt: TGTAGTGCCCTGACTGAGACTAGCATTCTCCATGAGCAGTTCTTC

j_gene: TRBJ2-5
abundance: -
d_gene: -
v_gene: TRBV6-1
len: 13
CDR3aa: CASSEWYQETHHF
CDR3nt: TGTGCCAGCAGTGAATGGTACCAAGAGACCCATCACTTC

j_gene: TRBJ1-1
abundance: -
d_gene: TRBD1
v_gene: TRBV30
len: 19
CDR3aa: CAWTQGLETGRVGNSEAFF
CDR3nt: TGTGCCTGGACCCAGGGCTTGGAGACAGGGAGAGTAGGAAACAGTGAAGCTTTCTTT

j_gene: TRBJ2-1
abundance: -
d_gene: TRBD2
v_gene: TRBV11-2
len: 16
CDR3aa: CASSPLVAGPPNEQFF
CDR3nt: TGTGCCAGCAGCCCGCTCGTAGCGGGGCCTCCCAATGAGCAGTTCTTC

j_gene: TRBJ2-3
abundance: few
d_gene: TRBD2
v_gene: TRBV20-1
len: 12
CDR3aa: CSAREAGDSLYF
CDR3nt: TGCAGTGCTAGAGAAGCGGGGGATTCGCTGTATTTT

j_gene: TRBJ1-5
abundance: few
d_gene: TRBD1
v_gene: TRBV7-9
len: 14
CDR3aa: CASSSGQPNQPQHF
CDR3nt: TGTGCCAGCAGCTCGGGACAGCCTAATCAGCCCCAGCATTTT

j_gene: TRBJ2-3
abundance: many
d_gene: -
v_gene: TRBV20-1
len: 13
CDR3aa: CSARSDARGTQYF
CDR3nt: TGCAGTGCTAGGTCTGATGCCCGGGGTACGCAGTATTTT

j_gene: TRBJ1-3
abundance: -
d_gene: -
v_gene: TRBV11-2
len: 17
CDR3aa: CAGSLDVMVASRNTIYF
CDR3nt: TGTGCCGGCAGCTTAGATGTTATGGTTGCCTCGAGAAACACCATATATTTT

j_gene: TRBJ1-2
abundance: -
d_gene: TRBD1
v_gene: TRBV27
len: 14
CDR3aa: CASSTPQGAEGYTF
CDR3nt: TGTGCCAGCAGTACCCCTCAGGGGGCGGAGGGCTACACCTTC

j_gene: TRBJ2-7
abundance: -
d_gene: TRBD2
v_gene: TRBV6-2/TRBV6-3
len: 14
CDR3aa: CTSSSQRGNYEQYF
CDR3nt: TGTACCAGCAGTTCCCAGCGGGGGAATTACGAACAGTACTTC

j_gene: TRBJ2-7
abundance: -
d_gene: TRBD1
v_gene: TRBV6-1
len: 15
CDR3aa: CASRRPGQGTYEQYF
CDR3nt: TGTGCCAGTAGAAGACCGGGACAGGGGACCTACGAGCAGTACTTC

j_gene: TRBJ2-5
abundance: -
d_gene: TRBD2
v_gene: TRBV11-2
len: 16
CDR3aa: CASSTRTSGPPTAQYF
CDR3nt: TGTGCCAGCAGCACCCGGACTAGCGGTCCCCCGACGGCCCAGTACTTC

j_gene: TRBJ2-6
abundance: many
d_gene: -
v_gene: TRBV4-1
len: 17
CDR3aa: CASSQEPQGSGANVLTF
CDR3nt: TGCGCCAGCAGCCAAGAACCACAGGGATCTGGGGCCAACGTCCTGACTTTC

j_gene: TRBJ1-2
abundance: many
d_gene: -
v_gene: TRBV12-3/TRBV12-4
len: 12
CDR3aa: CASSLNNYGYTF
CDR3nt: TGTGCCAGCAGTTTAAATAACTATGGCTACACCTTC

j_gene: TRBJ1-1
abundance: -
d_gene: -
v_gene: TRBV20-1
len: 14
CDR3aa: CSAPHPHMKTEVFF
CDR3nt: TGCAGTGCCCCCCACCCCCACATGAAGACTGAAGTTTTCTTT

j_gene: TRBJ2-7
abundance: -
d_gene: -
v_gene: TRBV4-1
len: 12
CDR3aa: CSCSQPGYEQYF
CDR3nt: TGCTCCTGCAGCCAACCGGGGTACGAGCAGTACTTC

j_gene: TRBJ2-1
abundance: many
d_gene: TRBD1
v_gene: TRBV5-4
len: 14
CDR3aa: CASSSGTGLNEQFF
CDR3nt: TGTGCCAGCAGCTCCGGGACAGGCCTCAATGAGCAGTTCTTC

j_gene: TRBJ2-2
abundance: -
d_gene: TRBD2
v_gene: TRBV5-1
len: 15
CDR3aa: CASSLTSGRAGEPFF
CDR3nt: TGCGCCAGCAGCTTAACTAGCGGGAGAGCCGGGGAGCCGTTTTTT

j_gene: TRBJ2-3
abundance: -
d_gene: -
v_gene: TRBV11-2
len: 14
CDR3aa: CARSKGPDTDTQYF
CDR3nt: TGTGCCAGGAGCAAGGGTCCAGACACAGATACGCAGTATTTT

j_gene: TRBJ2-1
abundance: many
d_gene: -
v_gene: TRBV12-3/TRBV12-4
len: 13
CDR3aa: CAITGEEYNEQFF
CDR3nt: TGTGCCATTACGGGGGAGGAGTACAATGAGCAGTTCTTC

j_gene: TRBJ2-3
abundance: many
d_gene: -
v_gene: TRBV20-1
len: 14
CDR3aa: CSARGLSGTDTQYF
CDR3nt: TGCAGTGCTAGGGGGCTGAGCGGCACAGATACGCAGTATTTT

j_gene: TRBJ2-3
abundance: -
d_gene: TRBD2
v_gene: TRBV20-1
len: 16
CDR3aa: CSARQPGLAISDTQYF
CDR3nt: TGCAGTGCTAGGCAACCGGGACTAGCGATTTCAGATACGCAGTATTTC

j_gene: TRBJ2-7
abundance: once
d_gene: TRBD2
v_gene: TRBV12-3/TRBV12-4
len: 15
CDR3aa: CACSLALGTTYGQYF
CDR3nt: TGTGCCTGCAGTTTAGCGCTTGGGACTACCTACGGGCAGTACTTC

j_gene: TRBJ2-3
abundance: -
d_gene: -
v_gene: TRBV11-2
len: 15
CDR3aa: CASSLRTVRADTQYF
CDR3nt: TGTGCCAGCAGCTTAAGGACCGTGCGGGCGGATACGCAGTATTTT

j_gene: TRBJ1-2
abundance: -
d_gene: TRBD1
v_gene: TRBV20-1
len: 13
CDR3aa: CSARNPGQDGYTF
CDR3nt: TGCAGTGCTAGAAATCCCGGACAGGATGGCTATACCTTC

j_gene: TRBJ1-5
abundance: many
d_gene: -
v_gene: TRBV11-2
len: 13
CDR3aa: CASSSRLDQSQHF
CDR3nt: TGTGCCAGCAGCTCCCGACTCGATCAGTCCCAGCATTTT

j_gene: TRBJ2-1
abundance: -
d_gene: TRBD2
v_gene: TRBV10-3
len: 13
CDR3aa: CAIRLRGGNEQFF
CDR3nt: TGCGCCATCAGATTACGGGGGGGCAATGAGCAGTTCTTC

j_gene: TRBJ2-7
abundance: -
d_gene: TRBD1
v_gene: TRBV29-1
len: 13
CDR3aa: CSVGDSSYYEQYF
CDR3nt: TGCAGCGTCGGGGACAGCAGCTACTACGAGCAGTACTTC

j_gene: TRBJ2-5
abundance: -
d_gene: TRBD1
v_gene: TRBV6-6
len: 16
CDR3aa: CASMTPGTGRGETQYF
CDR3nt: TGTGCCAGCATGACCCCCGGGACAGGGAGGGGAGAGACCCAGTACTTC

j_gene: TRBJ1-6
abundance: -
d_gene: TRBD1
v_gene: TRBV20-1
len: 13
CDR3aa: CSSRRTGSSPLLF
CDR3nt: TGCAGTTCTAGGCGGACAGGGAGCTCACCCCTCCTCTTT

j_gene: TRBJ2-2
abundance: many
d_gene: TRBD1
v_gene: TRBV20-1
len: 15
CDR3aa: CSATRDRERTGELFF
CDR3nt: TGCAGTGCTACAAGGGACAGGGAGAGGACCGGGGAGCTGTTTTTT

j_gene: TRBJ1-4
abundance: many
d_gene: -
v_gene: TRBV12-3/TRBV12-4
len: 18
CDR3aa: CASSSTETGRLTNEKLFF
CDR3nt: TGTGCCAGCAGTTCCACTGAAACGGGCCGGCTGACTAATGAAAAACTGTTTTTT

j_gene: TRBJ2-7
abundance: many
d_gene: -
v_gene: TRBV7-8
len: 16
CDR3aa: CASSLDPPGRNSEQYF
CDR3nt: TGTGCCAGCAGCTTAGACCCGCCAGGGAGGAACTCCGAGCAGTACTTC

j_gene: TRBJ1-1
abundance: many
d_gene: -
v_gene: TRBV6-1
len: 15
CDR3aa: CASSDSGLRNTEAFF
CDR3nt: TGTGCCAGCAGTGATTCGGGACTCAGGAACACTGAAGCTTTCTTT

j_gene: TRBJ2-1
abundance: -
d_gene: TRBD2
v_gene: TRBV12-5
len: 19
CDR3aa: CASGLGLAGGPFSYNGQFF
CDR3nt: TGTGCTAGTGGTTTAGGCCTAGCGGGAGGACCCTTCTCCTACAATGGGCAGTTCTTC

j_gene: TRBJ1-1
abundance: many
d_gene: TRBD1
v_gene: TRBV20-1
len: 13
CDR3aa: CSARDLTGSEAFF
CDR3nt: TGCAGTGCTAGAGATCTGACAGGGAGTGAAGCTTTCTTT

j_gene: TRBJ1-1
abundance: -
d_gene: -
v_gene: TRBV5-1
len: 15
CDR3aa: CASSLLGTSGTEAFF
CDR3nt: TGCGCCAGCAGCCTCTTAGGGACTTCGGGAACTGAAGCTTTCTTT

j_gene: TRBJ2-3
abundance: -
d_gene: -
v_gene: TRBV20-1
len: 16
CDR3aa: CSAKKYPGSSTDTHYF
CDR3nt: TGCAGTGCTAAGAAATACCCGGGGTCTAGCACAGATACGCACTATTTT

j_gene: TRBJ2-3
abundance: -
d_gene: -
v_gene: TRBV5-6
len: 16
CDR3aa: CASSLDGGGFKDTQYF
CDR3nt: TGTGCCAGCAGCTTGGACGGTGGGGGGTTTAAGGATACGCAGTATTTT

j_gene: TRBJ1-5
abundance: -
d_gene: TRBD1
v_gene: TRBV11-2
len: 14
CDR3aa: CASSFTGEAQPQHF
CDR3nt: TGTGCCAGCAGCTTCACAGGGGAAGCTCAGCCCCAGCATTTT

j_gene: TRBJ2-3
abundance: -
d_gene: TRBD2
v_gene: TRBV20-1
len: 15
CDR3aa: CSASPGTSPTDTQYF
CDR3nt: TGCAGTGCTAGTCCTGGGACTAGCCCCACAGATACACAGTATTTT